This T cell receptor beta chain was sequenced for a study of T cell repertoires in cytomegalovirus infection. Via MiXCR, TCRdb re-called the reads, giving one row per CDR3 protein. This table holds 200,000 or so distinct CDR3 sequences, about 21% found once. V was trimmed by 3 bases and J by 10 bases, leaving 10 bases between them. CDR3 size: 12 residues. This clonotype was counted at least ten times. This TCR came from a human donor in good health (CMV status not recorded). Some clones in this sample may be carry-over from other donors' samples. V is TRBV12-3 or TRBV12-4 and J is TRBJ2-1, with a weak D call TRBD1 (5 bases). What was sequenced was PBMCs. In nucleotides, the CDR3 is TGTGCCAGCAGTTTGATTGGGGCAGAGCAGTTCTTC. As protein: CASSLIGAEQFF.